What follows is one T cell receptor (beta chain) and its context. Its antigen is unknown. The read falls 3 residues short of the CDR3 end, and the missing part is taken from the germline J gene. Average input was around 1,100 ng genomic DNA for immunoSEQ TCR beta CDR3 amplification. Profiled with immunoSEQ multiplex PCR; TCRdb holds only in-frame clones, not every one. Here the sample table reports roughly 35,000 clones. This sample is part of a study of T cells in women clearing cervical HPV infection. V was clipped by 5 bases and J by 0 bases; unmatched bases: 12. The CDR3 runs 16 residues. Germline CDR1 is SQVTM and CDR2 is ANQGSEA. Study-level points and caveats: Associations may precede or follow infection; HPV-specific or memory T cells were not isolated.

V gene TRBV29-1 combines with J gene TRBJ2-7; 8 nucleotides line up with TRBD1. This TCR derives from a woman between 18 and 75 years old with a cervical HPV16 infection that either progressed to CIN3+ or cleared (not recorded which). Sequences were obtained from blood buffy coat. CDR3 sequence reads: CSVWTHRGISSYEQYF. CDR3 DNA (partial): TGCAGCGTTTGGACCCACAGGGGGATTAGCTCCTACGAG.